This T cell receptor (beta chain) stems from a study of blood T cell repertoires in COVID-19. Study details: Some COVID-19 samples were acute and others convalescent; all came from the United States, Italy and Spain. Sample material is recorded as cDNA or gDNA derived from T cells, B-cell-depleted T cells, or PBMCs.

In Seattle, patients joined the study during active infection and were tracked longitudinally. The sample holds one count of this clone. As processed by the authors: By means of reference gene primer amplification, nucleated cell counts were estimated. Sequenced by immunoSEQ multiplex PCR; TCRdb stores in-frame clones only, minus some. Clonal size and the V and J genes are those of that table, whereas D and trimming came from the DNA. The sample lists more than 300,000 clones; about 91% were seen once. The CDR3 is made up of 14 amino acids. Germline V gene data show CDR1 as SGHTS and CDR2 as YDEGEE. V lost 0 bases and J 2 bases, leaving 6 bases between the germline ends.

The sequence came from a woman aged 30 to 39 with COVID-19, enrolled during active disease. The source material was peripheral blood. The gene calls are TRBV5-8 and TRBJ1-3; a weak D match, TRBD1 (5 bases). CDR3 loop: CASSLDRTGNTIYF. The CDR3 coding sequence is TGTGCCAGCAGCTTGGACAGGACTGGAAACACCATATATTTT.